The T cell receptor (beta chain) described here comes from a study of T cells in Graves' hyperthyroidism and ophthalmopathy. Used for diagnoses were clinical symptoms, serum thyroxine and TRAb, thyroid ultrasound and orbital computed tomography. CDR1 and CDR2 (germline): DFQATT, SNEGSKA (reference sequence). The CDR3 is 13 residues long. RNA transcripts were the template for amplifying TCR beta CDR3 regions. HTBI primers drove first-round RT-PCR of the TCR CDR3. TCRdb processed the multiplex PCR reads anew with MiXCR; each CDR3 protein has one entry. The repertoire includes 640,000 or so distinct CDR3 sequences, 13% to 15% of them detected once, and 7.1% sits in the top ten.

The TCR comes from a woman aged 18-29 years with Graves' ophthalmopathy. The chain recombines TRBV20-1 with TRBJ2-1; D might be TRBD2 (6 bases). The J call may be mistaken, given a closer DNA end match to TRBJ2-7. Source material: blood. CDR3 DNA sequence: TGCAGTGCTTGGGGACTTTTATACAATGAGCAGTACTTC. This gives the protein CSAWGLLYNEQYF.